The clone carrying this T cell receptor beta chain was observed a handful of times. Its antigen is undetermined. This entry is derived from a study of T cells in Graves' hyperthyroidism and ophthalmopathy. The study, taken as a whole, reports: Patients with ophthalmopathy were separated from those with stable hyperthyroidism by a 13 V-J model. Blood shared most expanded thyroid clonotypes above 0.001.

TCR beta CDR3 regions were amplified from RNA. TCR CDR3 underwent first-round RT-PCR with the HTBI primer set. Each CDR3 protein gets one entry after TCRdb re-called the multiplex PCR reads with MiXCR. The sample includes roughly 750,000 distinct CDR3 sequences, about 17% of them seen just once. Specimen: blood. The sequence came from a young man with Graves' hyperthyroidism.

This CDR3 is CASSPGMSNEKLFF. DNA of the CDR3: TGCGCCAGCAGCCCAGGAATGAGCAATGAAAAACTGTTTTTT. The rearrangement joins TRBV5-1 to TRBJ1-4, with no clear D. The CDR3 contains 14 residues. Trimming pared 4 bases from V and 5 bases from J, leaving 12 bases between. The germline V gene has CDR1 SGHRS and CDR2 YFSETQ.